This T cell receptor (beta chain) was identified in a study of blood T cells in healthy people across ages. Study-wide points: Naive and antigen-experienced cells could not be conclusively compared, given unsorted PBMCs.

As concerns this clonotype: Antigen: not known. At one boundary the junction diverges from the germline segment, which might be a read error.

The authors ran a second PCR of about 7 to 11 cycles using a sample-barcoded 5' primer and a J-beta primer mix. TCRdb re-analysed the 5' RACE reads in MiXCR, keeping a single row per CDR3 protein. Of 380,000 or so distinct CDR3 sequences in the sample, 50% to 60% are singletons; the top ten hold 45% to 55%. The germline V gene encodes CDR1 SSHAT and CDR2 FNYEAQ (reference sequence). The CDR3 totals 13 residues. The receptor was isolated from a man between 60 and 75 years old in good health. The V gene is TRBV7-7, the J gene TRBJ2-7; D call uncertain. The J call may be wrong; the DNA end is better matched by TRBJ2-5. The sequenced sample consisted of blood. DNA for the CDR3: TGTGCTAGCAGCGTAGGCCACCGAGAGACCCAGTACTTC. Protein: CASSVGHRETQYF.